This T cell receptor (beta chain) was captured in a study of PD-1 blockade in mismatch repair-deficient tumors. Study-level background: Enrolled about 2012-2016, patients had progressing, pretreated mismatch repair-deficient cancers of approximately 13 types. Study-wide results and caveats: Tumor-resident clones, often undetectable pretreatment in blood, expanded then contracted after pembrolizumab.

To note about this clone: Its antigen is currently unknown.

Trimming took 6 bases from V and 1 from J, leaving 9 bases between them. The CDR3 covers 13 residues. Germline CDR1 and CDR2: SEHNR and FQNEAQ (reference sequence). Mismatch repair deficiency was confirmed in all patients, by PCR or immunohistochemistry. TCRs were sequenced from a few patients responding to pembrolizumab. The data were produced by immunoSEQ multiplex PCR, yet TCRdb's version contains in-frame clones alone and is incomplete. This table holds just under 80,000 clones, around 80% found once. The TCR sequence derives from an adult with mismatch repair-deficient cancer. The starting material was peripheral blood, obtained 44 weeks after starting pembrolizumab. The chain employs TRBV7-9 and TRBJ1-2; unclear D gene. The DNA of the CDR3 is TGTGCCAGCAGTCGACAACTTAACTATGGCTACACCTTC. Translating it yields CASSRQLNYGYTF.